These 12 T cell receptor beta chains originate from one sample sequenced in a study of blood T cell repertoires in COVID-19. Here immunoSEQ multiplex PCR was the method, and the copy in TCRdb shows in-frame clones only, minus some. The sample lists 150,000 to 200,000 clones; more than 85% were seen once. Sequencing used peripheral blood. All receptors come from a man aged 18 to 29 with acute or convalescent COVID-19.

V gene TRBV7-8 combines with J gene TRBJ2-5; D possibly corresponds to TRBD1 (8 bases). The CDR3 length is 16 residues. Deletions cut 5 bases from V and 4 bases from J, with 20 bases between. Germline V gives CDR1 SGHVS, CDR2 FQNEAQ. This CDR3 is CASSPIRTGGGETQYF. CDR3 DNA: TGTGCCAGCAGCCCCATACGCACAGGGGGGGGAGAGACCCAGTACTTC.

The V and J genes are TRBV12-5 and TRBJ2-5; 10 bases fit TRBD1. CDR1 and CDR2 (germline): LGHNT, FRNRAP. This CDR3 has 16 residues. The V segment lost 4 bases and the J segment 3 bases; nucleotides outside the gene matches: 8. The CDR3 region is CASGSRDRGVKETQYF. As DNA, the CDR3 is TGTGCTAGTGGTTCCCGGGACAGGGGTGTCAAAGAGACCCAGTACTTC.

V usage is TRBV6-6 and J usage is TRBJ1-5; 7 nucleotides agree with TRBD1. The CDR3 runs to 11 residues. Germline trimming cut 6 bases from V and 12 bases from J; bases unmatched to any gene: 5. CDR1 and CDR2 from the germline V gene are MNHNY and SVGAGI (reference sequence). The CDR3 region has the DNA TGTGCCAGCAGGACAGGGCCTTTCCAGCATTTT. This gives the protein CASRTGPFQHF.

In its sample, this clone was seen many times. J is TRBJ2-2 and V is TRBV6-2 or TRBV6-3; the match to TRBD1 covers 12 bases. J lost 8 bases, V lost 6 bases, and 4 bases had no gene match. The CDR3 sequence is 14 residues long. Germline assignment: CDR1 MNHEY and CDR2 SVGEGT. The CDR3 DNA reads as TGTGCCAGCAGCTCGGGACAGGGGGCGGGGGAGCTGTTTTTT. Protein product: CASSSGQGAGELFF.

The chain recombines TRBV7-9 with TRBJ1-3, with unresolved D. V lost 2 bases and J lost 0, with 5 bases in between. Germline V gene data show CDR1 as SEHNR and CDR2 as FQNEAQ (reference sequence). This CDR3 contains 14 residues. The CDR3 here is CASSLLSSGNTIYF. The CDR3 nucleotides are TGTGCCAGCAGCTTACTGAGCTCTGGAAACACCATATATTTT.

This clone was seen a handful of times. The chain combines TRBV24-1 with TRBJ2-2; TRBD2 matches at 7 bases. The CDR3 totals 13 residues. Germline CDR1 KGHDR, CDR2 SFDVKD. CDR3 residues: CVAGDGNTGELFF. DNA for the CDR3: TGTGTCGCGGGGGACGGGAACACCGGGGAGCTGTTTTTT.

The rearrangement links TRBV14 to TRBJ2-5, with 8 bases identical to TRBD2. This CDR3 is 15 amino acids long. Germline V gene data show CDR1 as SGHDN and CDR2 as FVKESK. Trimming at V came to 4 bases and at J to 4 bases, leaving 8 bases not matched to a gene. The CDR3 reads CASSPAGGLPETQYF. The DNA for the CDR3 is TGTGCCAGCAGCCCCGCGGGGGGTCTCCCAGAGACCCAGTACTTC. The variable domain in full, completed from reference TRBV14 and TRBJ2-5, reads EAGVTQFPSHSVIEKGQTVTLRCDPISGHDNLYWYRRVMGKEIKFLLHFVKESKQDESGMPNNRFLAERTGGTYSTLKVQPAELEDSGVYFCASSPAGGLPETQYFGPGTRLLVL.

The chain recombines TRBV19 with TRBJ1-4; 10 nucleotides agree with TRBD1. V trimming: 5 bases; J trimming: 5 bases; junction bases outside the gene matches: 11. This CDR3 region has 17 residues. Germline CDR1 is LNHDA and CDR2 is SQIVND (reference sequence). As DNA, the CDR3 is TGTGCCAGTAGTCGCGGGATAAGGGACAGGGGAAATGAAAAACTGTTTTTT. It encodes CASSRGIRDRGNEKLFF. The entire variable domain, with the rest obtained from reference TRBV19 and TRBJ1-4, is as follows: DGGITQSPKYLFRKEGQNVTLSCEQNLNHDAMYWYRQDPGQGLRLIYYSQIVNDFQKGDIAEGYSVSREKKESFPLTVTSAQKNPTAFYLCASSRGIRDRGNEKLFFGSGTQLSVL.

The chain carries TRBV5-1 and TRBJ1-5, with TRBD1 matching over 10 bases. The CDR3 is 15 residues long. V dropped 4 bases and J dropped 3; count of bases not matched to a gene: 4. Germline V gene data show CDR1 as SGHRS and CDR2 as YFSETQ. CDR3 residues: CASSPGTGVNQPQHF. The CDR3 DNA follows: TGCGCCAGCAGCCCAGGGACAGGGGTCAATCAGCCCCAGCATTTT.

This chain joins TRBV10-2 and TRBJ2-2, with D perhaps TRBD1 (6 bases). V lost 10 bases and J lost 1, with 13 bases in between. Germline V gives CDR1 WSHSY, CDR2 SAAADI. The CDR3 is made up of 14 amino acids. The CDR3 protein is CAIFRQENTGELFF. The DNA for the CDR3 is TGCGCCATCTTTCGACAGGAGAACACCGGGGAGCTGTTTTTT.

The J gene is TRBJ2-7, the V gene TRBV30; 10 bases map to TRBD2. The V and J ends lost 2 bases and 3 bases, in that order; junction bases with no gene match: 4. The CDR3 runs to 14 residues. Germline CDR1 is GTSNPN and CDR2 is SVGIG (reference sequence). CDR3 nucleotides: TGTGCCTGGAGTAGGCTAGCGGGGGACTACGAGCAGTACTTC. It translates to CAWSRLAGDYEQYF.

The chain carries TRBV7-9 and TRBJ2-7; D perhaps matches TRBD1 (6 bases). V was cut by 5 bases and J by 4 bases, with 12 bases left in between. Germline V lookup: CDR1 SEHNR, CDR2 FQNEAQ (reference sequence). The CDR3 spans 13 residues. The CDR3 loop reads CASSKSGQYEQYV. The CDR3 DNA reads as TGTGCCAGCAGCAAAAGCGGACAGTACGAGCAGTACGTC.